These T cell receptor beta chains were read from a single sample in a study of blood T cell repertoires in COVID-19. TCRdb's table, derived via immunoSEQ multiplex PCR, lists solely in-frame clones and lacks some. The sample includes around 130,000 clones, about 87% of them seen just once. The sample taken for sequencing was peripheral blood. All receptors derive from a human donor in a cohort sampled during active COVID-19. The CDR3 runs from the conserved cysteine through the conserved F or W. D genes are given only for firm matches. Clone size is shown for a subset of rows, as once, few, many or a class of expanded clone.

v_gene	d_gene	j_gene	abundance	CDR3aa	CDR3nt
TRBV29-1	NA	TRBJ1-5	NA	CSVRDRPGNQPQHF	TGCAGCGTCAGAGACAGGCCGGGAAATCAGCCCCAGCATTTT
TRBV15	NA	TRBJ2-3	NA	CATSRVGQGGSTADTQYF	TGTGCCACCAGCAGAGTAGGTCAGGGAGGATCAACGGCAGATACGCAGTATTTT
TRBV28	NA	TRBJ1-6	NA	CASSLPLAGLNSPLHF	TGTGCCAGCAGTCTCCCCCTTGCGGGCCTAAATTCACCCCTCCACTTT
TRBV11-3	NA	TRBJ2-4	NA	CASSFTPGDIQYF	TGTGCCAGCAGCTTTACACCGGGAGACATTCAGTACTTC
TRBV19	TRBD2	TRBJ2-2	NA	CASSIAVAGVPTGELFF	TGTGCCAGTAGTATAGCGGTAGCGGGAGTTCCCACCGGGGAGCTGTTTTTT
TRBV28	TRBD1	TRBJ1-6	NA	CASSPGTGYNSPLHF	TGTGCCAGCAGTCCAGGGACAGGGTATAATTCACCCCTCCACTTT
TRBV6-5	TRBD1	TRBJ2-2	NA	CASWARGPSGELFF	TGTGCCAGCTGGGCGAGGGGGCCGTCCGGGGAGCTGTTTTTT
TRBV19	NA	TRBJ2-6	NA	CASRERGTALHSGANVLTF	TGTGCCAGCAGGGAGAGGGGGACCGCTCTACACTCTGGGGCCAACGTCCTGACTTTC
TRBV28	TRBD2	TRBJ2-7	NA	CASSPRFSTSGSAQQYF	TGTGCCAGCAGTCCCCGATTCTCGACTAGCGGGAGTGCACAGCAGTACTTC
TRBV5-1	TRBD1	TRBJ1-2	NA	CASSLAWTGRTNYGYTF	TGCGCCAGCAGCTTGGCCTGGACAGGGAGAACGAACTATGGCTACACCTTC
TRBV30	TRBD2	TRBJ2-5	NA	CAWERRGGETQYF	TGTGCCTGGGAGAGGCGGGGGGGAGAGACCCAGTACTTC
TRBV6-6	NA	TRBJ1-5	NA	CASSPRGDSNQPQHF	TGTGCCAGCAGCCCCCGGGGGGATAGCAATCAGCCCCAGCATTTT
TRBV11-3	TRBD2	TRBJ2-7	NA	CASSLGAGDSYEQYF	TGTGCCAGCAGCTTAGGGGCGGGAGACTCATACGAGCAGTACTTC
TRBV5-4	NA	TRBJ2-3	NA	CASSLYSWRAASTDTQYF	TGTGCCAGCAGCTTGTACTCGTGGCGGGCCGCTAGCACAGATACGCAGTATTTT
TRBV4-1	TRBD1	TRBJ2-4	NA	CASAQGAIAKNIQYF	TGCGCCAGCGCACAGGGGGCAATAGCCAAAAACATTCAGTACTTC
TRBV4-2	TRBD1	TRBJ2-5	NA	CASSQGQGAGETQYF	TGTGCCAGCAGCCAAGGGCAGGGGGCCGGAGAGACCCAGTACTTC
TRBV5-8	NA	TRBJ2-6	NA	CASSFSGSGANVLTF	TGTGCCAGCAGCTTTTCGGGCTCTGGGGCCAACGTCCTGACTTTC
TRBV5-4	NA	TRBJ2-1	NA	CASSLGGATYNEQFF	TGTGCCAGCAGCTTGGGCGGGGCGACCTACAATGAGCAGTTCTTC
TRBV7-3	NA	TRBJ1-1	NA	CASSLDPGNTEAFF	TGTGCCAGCAGCTTAGACCCGGGGAACACTGAAGCTTTCTTT
TRBV10-3	TRBD2	TRBJ2-3	once	CAIRKVGLAGGLDTQYF	TGTGCCATCAGGAAAGTGGGACTAGCGGGGGGATTGGATACGCAGTATTTT
TRBV5-4	TRBD1	TRBJ2-3	NA	CASRYGQGAGDTQYF	TGTGCCAGCAGATATGGACAGGGGGCAGGGGATACGCAGTATTTT
TRBV5-1	NA	TRBJ1-2	NA	CASSSLVGSYGYTF	TGCGCCAGCAGCTCCCTTGTGGGCTCCTATGGCTACACCTTC
TRBV2	NA	TRBJ1-2	NA	CASSETASYGYTF	TGTGCCAGCAGCGAGACAGCGAGCTATGGCTACACCTTC
TRBV20-1	TRBD2	TRBJ2-1	NA	CSASRLAGGGYNEQFF	TGCAGTGCTAGTCGGCTAGCGGGGGGCGGCTACAATGAGCAGTTCTTC
TRBV28	TRBD2	TRBJ2-1	NA	CASSPLGLAGASSYNEQFF	TGTGCCAGCAGTCCCCTAGGACTAGCGGGGGCCAGCTCCTACAATGAGCAGTTCTTC
TRBV2	NA	TRBJ2-3	NA	CASSEAAATDTQYF	TGTGCCAGCAGTGAAGCGGCGGCCACAGATACGCAGTATTTT
TRBV10-3	NA	TRBJ2-7	NA	CAISSELTTYEQYF	TGTGCCATCAGCTCTGAACTAACCACCTACGAGCAGTACTTC